What follows are 21 T cell receptor beta chains derived from one specimen sequenced in a study of CXCR3-negative and CXCR3-positive naive CD8 T cells. No cognate antigen is known for these TCRs. Points from the study as a whole: More hydrophobic TRB CDR3s were found in CXCR3-positive naive cells than in CXCR3-negative naive cells.

TRB cDNA libraries were made by UMI-labeled 5' RACE. With the 5' RACE reads reprocessed, TCRdb shows one record per CDR3 protein and no DNA. This sample's clone table lists some 150,000 distinct CDR3 sequences. Sequencing input: naive CXCR3+ CD8+ T cells from blood. Subset in this sample: CD45RO-CCR7+CD27+CD95- naive CD8+ T cells expressing CXCR3 (TNR3+). Receptors originate from a human donor in good health. Some clones in this sample may be carry-over from other donors' samples.

The chain employs TRBV20-1 and TRBJ2-5; TCRdb reports TRBD2, a call that lacks DNA to check it against. Germline V gives CDR1 DFQATT, CDR2 SNEGSKA (reference sequence). The CDR3 is 14 amino acids. The CDR3 sequence: CSARPASGWGTQYF.

The chain carries TRBV12-3 or TRBV12-4 and TRBJ2-7; the D gene TCRdb calls, TRBD2, cannot be checked with no DNA. This CDR3 contains 15 residues. CDR3: CASSLVLAGTYEQYF.

The chain is built from TRBV20-1 and TRBJ2-7. The germline CDR1 and CDR2 sequences are DFQATT and SNEGSKA (reference sequence). The CDR3 totals 14 residues. CDR3 amino acids: CSARDPASRYEQYF.

This sequence joins TRBV9 and TRBJ2-1. Germline V gene lookup returns CDR1 SGDLS and CDR2 YYNGEE. This CDR3 spans 13 amino acids. The chain's CDR3 is CASSVGGFNEQFF. Filled out from reference TRBV9 and TRBJ2-1, the complete variable domain reads DSGVTQTPKHLITATGQRVTLRCSPRSGDLSVYWYQQSLDQGLQFLIQYYNGEERAKGNILERFSAQQFPDLHSELNLSSLELGDSALYFCASSVGGFNEQFFGPGTRLTVL.

The genes are TRBV19 and TRBJ2-1; TCRdb picks TRBD2, but there is no DNA to check that call. Germline lookup yields CDR1 LNHDA and CDR2 SQIVND (reference sequence). This CDR3 contains 16 residues. The CDR3 loop reads CASSPSARAAYNEQFF.

The gene calls are TRBV29-1 and TRBJ2-7; the D call from TCRdb, TRBD1, cannot be confirmed without DNA. The germline V gene has CDR1 SQVTM and CDR2 ANQGSEA. CDR3 length equals 14 residues. The CDR3 protein is CSVEDGRGDYEQYF.

The J gene is TRBJ2-1, the V gene TRBV7-8; TCRdb designates TRBD1, a call that cannot be tested without DNA. This CDR3 contains 19 residues. Germline V gene lookup returns CDR1 SGHVS and CDR2 FQNEAQ. The CDR3 reads CASSLKVWQGISSYNEQFF.

CDR3 residues: CSVDPGSPYNEQFF. The chain links TRBV29-1 to TRBJ2-1. The CDR3 consists of 14 residues. Germline V gene lookup returns CDR1 SQVTM and CDR2 ANQGSEA.

The V gene is TRBV7-9, the J gene TRBJ2-7; there is no DNA to check the TCRdb D call of TRBD1. The germline CDR1 and CDR2 sequences are SEHNR and FQNEAQ (reference sequence). This CDR3 region has 14 residues. The chain's CDR3 is CASSPGTATYEQYF.

V is TRBV12-3 or TRBV12-4 and J is TRBJ2-3; there is no DNA to check the TCRdb D call of TRBD1. The CDR3 extends over 14 amino acids. The CDR3 reads CASSITGLTDTQYF.

This CDR3 is CASSQDRDLETQYF. This chain links TRBV4-3 with TRBJ2-5; no DNA is available, so the TRBD1 call from TCRdb remains unchecked. The CDR3 is made up of 14 amino acids. From germline, CDR1 is LGHNA and CDR2 YSLEER.

The J gene is TRBJ2-1, the V gene TRBV4-3; there is no DNA to check the TCRdb D call of TRBD2. The CDR3 loop spans 17 amino acids. Looked up from germline, CDR1 is LGHNA and CDR2 is YSLEER. This CDR3 reads CASSQDRSGGAPDEQFF.

J is TRBJ2-6 and V is TRBV29-1; absent DNA, TCRdb's TRBD1 call cannot be checked. Looked up from germline, CDR1 is SQVTM and CDR2 is ANQGSEA. The CDR3 has 17 amino acids. CDR3 sequence: CSVGPGTGGAGANVLTF. The whole variable domain, remainder taken from reference TRBV29-1 and TRBJ2-6, is SAVISQKPSRDICQRGTSLTIQCQVDSQVTMMFWYRQQPGQSLTLIATANQGSEATYESGFVIDKFPISRPNLTFSTLTVSNMSPEDSSIYLCSVGPGTGGAGANVLTFGAGSRLTVL.

V and J are TRBV28 and TRBJ1-1. The germline gives CDR1 MDHEN, CDR2 SYDVKM. This CDR3 contains 14 residues. The CDR3 region is CATMTEFVDTEAFF. Full variable domain (missing parts from reference TRBV28 and TRBJ1-1): DVKVTQSSRYLVKRTGEKVFLECVQDMDHENMFWYRQDPGLGLRLIYFSYDVKMKEKGDIPEGYSVSREKKERFSLILESASTNQTSMYLCATMTEFVDTEAFFGQGTRLTVV.

The chain couples TRBV5-1 to TRBJ2-7; there is no DNA to check the TCRdb D call of TRBD1. CDR3 size: 13 residues. The germline CDR1 and CDR2 sequences are SGHRS and YFSETQ. The CDR3 is CASRRQVSYEQYF.

The chain has TRBV20-1 and TRBJ1-1. The CDR3 is 14 amino acids. CDR1 is DFQATT and CDR2 is SNEGSKA in the germline V gene (reference sequence). CDR3 residues: CSAAAGVGNTEAFF.

The rearrangement uses TRBV29-1 and TRBJ2-1; TCRdb's D gene call, TRBD2, goes unchecked for lack of DNA. The CDR3 has 18 residues. Germline loops: CDR1 SQVTM, CDR2 ANQGSEA. The CDR3 loop is CSVEGGRGGRAETNEQFF.

J is TRBJ2-5 and V is TRBV7-2; TCRdb's D call, TRBD1, is unchecked because there is no DNA. The V gene's germline CDR1 is SGHTA and CDR2 FQGNSA. The CDR3 runs to 15 residues. CDR3 loop: CASSLRLGGKETQYF.

The rearrangement uses TRBV29-1 and TRBJ2-1; TCRdb designates TRBD2, a call that cannot be tested without DNA. The CDR3 has 16 residues. In germline, CDR1 is SQVTM, CDR2 ANQGSEA. CDR3 sequence: CSVVLREGHKYNEQFF.

The genes are TRBV5-6 and TRBJ2-6. This CDR3 spans 17 amino acids. The germline CDR1 and CDR2 sequences are SGHDT and YYEEEE. CDR3 sequence: CASSVPPTPMGANVLTF.

The chain combines TRBV27 with TRBJ2-7. CDR3 length: 13 amino acids. Germline lookup yields CDR1 MNHEY and CDR2 SMNVEV (reference sequence). CDR3: CASSFGKDYEQYF.